These T cell receptor beta chains were read from a single sample in a study of CD8 T cells in ankylosing spondylitis. TCRdb analysed the 5' RACE reads with MiXCR anew, one entry per CDR3 protein. The repertoire holds hundreds of thousands of distinct CDR3 sequences, more than 25% seen once, with just over 6.5% in the top ten. Sequencing was done on a sample of blood, either unsorted or a sorted T cell fraction (not recorded which). Every receptor here comes from a male donor with ankylosing spondylitis or in good health (not recorded which). Both conserved end residues are part of each CDR3. The order of the fields is V gene, CDR3 length, clone size, D gene, J gene, CDR3 DNA, CDR3 protein. D genes are given only for firm matches. The listing skips clone size in some rows; elsewhere it reads once, few, many or a size class.

V gene: TRBV5-1; CDR3 length: 15; clone size: -; D gene: TRBD1; J gene: TRBJ2-7; CDR3 DNA: TGCGCCAGCAGCCTTGGGGACAGAGGATTCTACGAGCAGTACTTC; CDR3 protein: CASSLGDRGFYEQYF
V gene: TRBV20-1; CDR3 length: 13; clone size: -; D gene: TRBD1; J gene: TRBJ2-1; CDR3 DNA: TGCAGTGCAACCGGTCCAGGGGGCGATGAGCAGTTCTTC; CDR3 protein: CSATGPGGDEQFF
V gene: TRBV20-1; CDR3 length: 14; clone size: -; D gene: -; J gene: TRBJ2-7; CDR3 DNA: TGCAGTGCGACAAGGAGGGGCCGTAGCTACGAGCAGTACTTC; CDR3 protein: CSATRRGRSYEQYF
V gene: TRBV20-1; CDR3 length: 17; clone size: -; D gene: TRBD2; J gene: TRBJ2-3; CDR3 DNA: TGCAGTGCTAGACCTCTAGAGCGGGAGTGGGACGGAGATACGCAGTATTTT; CDR3 protein: CSARPLEREWDGDTQYF
V gene: TRBV4-1; CDR3 length: 13; clone size: few; D gene: -; J gene: TRBJ2-7; CDR3 DNA: TGCGCCAGCAGTGTCACCAGGGCCTACGAGCAGTACTTC; CDR3 protein: CASSVTRAYEQYF
V gene: TRBV7-3; CDR3 length: 14; clone size: many; D gene: TRBD1; J gene: TRBJ2-1; CDR3 DNA: TGTGCCAGCAGCAAACGGACAGGGGAAAATGAGCAGTTCTTC; CDR3 protein: CASSKRTGENEQFF
V gene: TRBV20-1; CDR3 length: 16; clone size: -; D gene: TRBD2; J gene: TRBJ2-5; CDR3 DNA: TGCAGTGCCCGGACTAGCGGGAGAGGGTACCAAGAGACCCAGTACTTC; CDR3 protein: CSARTSGRGYQETQYF
V gene: TRBV7-2; CDR3 length: 12; clone size: -; D gene: -; J gene: TRBJ2-7; CDR3 DNA: TGTGCCAGCAGCTTAGTCATCTCCGAGCAGTACTTC; CDR3 protein: CASSLVISEQYF
V gene: TRBV10-3; CDR3 length: 15; clone size: many; D gene: TRBD2; J gene: TRBJ2-3; CDR3 DNA: TGTGCCATCAGGGCTAGCGGGAGAATGACAGATACGCAGTATTTT; CDR3 protein: CAIRASGRMTDTQYF
V gene: TRBV7-9; CDR3 length: 15; clone size: many; D gene: -; J gene: TRBJ1-1; CDR3 DNA: TGTGCCAGCAGCCCCCCAGGTAGGAGTAACACTGAAGCTTTCTTT; CDR3 protein: CASSPPGRSNTEAFF
V gene: TRBV15; CDR3 length: 16; clone size: many; D gene: TRBD1; J gene: TRBJ2-2; CDR3 DNA: TGTGCCACCAGTAGAAACAGGGGGCGCGGGACCGGGGAGCTGTTTTTT; CDR3 protein: CATSRNRGRGTGELFF
V gene: TRBV5-1; CDR3 length: 14; clone size: -; D gene: -; J gene: TRBJ2-6; CDR3 DNA: TGCGCCAGCAGCTCAATAGCTGGGGCCAACGTCCTGACTTTC; CDR3 protein: CASSSIAGANVLTF
V gene: TRBV6-1; CDR3 length: 13; clone size: many; D gene: -; J gene: TRBJ2-6; CDR3 DNA: TGTGCCAGCAGACTACAAGGGGCCAACGTCCTGACTTTC; CDR3 protein: CASRLQGANVLTF
V gene: TRBV5-1; CDR3 length: 13; clone size: many; D gene: -; J gene: TRBJ2-5; CDR3 DNA: TGCGCCAGCAGCTTGGTCAGCGGGGAGACCCAGTACTTC; CDR3 protein: CASSLVSGETQYF
V gene: TRBV20-1; CDR3 length: 14; clone size: many; D gene: -; J gene: TRBJ2-5; CDR3 DNA: TGCAGTGCCGCGTCTACAGGGGGGGAAGAGACCCAGTACTTC; CDR3 protein: CSAASTGGEETQYF
V gene: TRBV20-1; CDR3 length: 14; clone size: few; D gene: TRBD2; J gene: TRBJ2-3; CDR3 DNA: TGCAGTGCTAGAGTGACTAGCGGGACAGATACGCAGTATTTT; CDR3 protein: CSARVTSGTDTQYF
V gene: TRBV9; CDR3 length: 15; clone size: many; D gene: -; J gene: TRBJ2-1; CDR3 DNA: TGTGCCAGCAGCCCCCGGGGGTCCGGGGGCAATGAGCAGTTCTTC; CDR3 protein: CASSPRGSGGNEQFF
V gene: TRBV6-1; CDR3 length: 14; clone size: -; D gene: TRBD1; J gene: TRBJ2-3; CDR3 DNA: TGTGCCAGTCGGGCAGGGGGATTCACAGATACGCAGTATTTT; CDR3 protein: CASRAGGFTDTQYF
V gene: TRBV20-1; CDR3 length: 14; clone size: many; D gene: TRBD2; J gene: TRBJ2-7; CDR3 DNA: TGCAGTGCGGGACTAGCGGGACGAGCCTACGAGCAGTACTTC; CDR3 protein: CSAGLAGRAYEQYF
V gene: TRBV5-1; CDR3 length: 15; clone size: many; D gene: TRBD1; J gene: TRBJ1-3; CDR3 DNA: TGCGCCAGCAGCGCGACAGGGGGAGGTGGAAACACCATATATTTT; CDR3 protein: CASSATGGGGNTIYF
V gene: TRBV20-1; CDR3 length: 15; clone size: many; D gene: TRBD1; J gene: TRBJ2-7; CDR3 DNA: TGCAGTGCCAAAAAAGGGACAGGGGAGGGCTACGAGCAGTACTTC; CDR3 protein: CSAKKGTGEGYEQYF
V gene: TRBV6-4; CDR3 length: 16; clone size: few; D gene: -; J gene: TRBJ2-5; CDR3 DNA: TGTGCCAGCAGTGACTCTATGTGGGGGCATGTGGAGACCCAGTACTTC; CDR3 protein: CASSDSMWGHVETQYF
V gene: TRBV5-1; CDR3 length: 13; clone size: many; D gene: -; J gene: TRBJ1-1; CDR3 DNA: TGCGCCAGCAGCAATCAGCCGAACACTGAAGCTTTCTTT; CDR3 protein: CASSNQPNTEAFF
V gene: TRBV6-2/TRBV6-3; CDR3 length: 14; clone size: -; D gene: -; J gene: TRBJ2-3; CDR3 DNA: TGTGCCAGCCGGACGGATGCTATCACAGATACGCAGTATTTT; CDR3 protein: CASRTDAITDTQYF
V gene: TRBV29-1; CDR3 length: 17; clone size: few; D gene: TRBD2; J gene: TRBJ2-1; CDR3 DNA: TGCAGCGTTCGATCGACTAGCGGGATACTTGGGTACAATGAGCAGTTCTTC; CDR3 protein: CSVRSTSGILGYNEQFF
V gene: TRBV20-1; CDR3 length: 14; clone size: many; D gene: -; J gene: TRBJ1-1; CDR3 DNA: TGCAGTGCTAGAGCTGTCAGCATGAACACTGAAGCTTTCTTT; CDR3 protein: CSARAVSMNTEAFF
V gene: TRBV12-3/TRBV12-4; CDR3 length: 17; clone size: many; D gene: -; J gene: TRBJ2-1; CDR3 DNA: TGTGCCAGCAGTTTTGTCCCCCCCAGCGCCACCTACAATGAGCAGTTCTTC; CDR3 protein: CASSFVPPSATYNEQFF
V gene: TRBV9; CDR3 length: 15; clone size: few; D gene: -; J gene: TRBJ2-7; CDR3 DNA: TGTGCCAGCAGCGTAGGGGGGAGTATCCTTGACGAGCAGTACTTC; CDR3 protein: CASSVGGSILDEQYF
V gene: TRBV12-3/TRBV12-4; CDR3 length: 16; clone size: many; D gene: -; J gene: TRBJ2-3; CDR3 DNA: TGTGCCAGCAGTTTAGGGCGTGCGTGGGGCACAGATACGCAGTATTTT; CDR3 protein: CASSLGRAWGTDTQYF
V gene: TRBV20-1; CDR3 length: 14; clone size: -; D gene: TRBD2; J gene: TRBJ2-1; CDR3 DNA: TGCAGTGCTAGAGTGGGAGGGCCTCTGAATGAGCAGTTCTTC; CDR3 protein: CSARVGGPLNEQFF
V gene: TRBV29-1; CDR3 length: 15; clone size: many; D gene: -; J gene: TRBJ1-1; CDR3 DNA: TGCAGCGTAACCCAAACGGGTCGGGTTGAGACTGAAGCTTTCTTT; CDR3 protein: CSVTQTGRVETEAFF
V gene: TRBV20-1; CDR3 length: 12; clone size: -; D gene: -; J gene: TRBJ2-7; CDR3 DNA: TGCAGTGCTAGCCGAGAAACCGACGAGCAGTACTTC; CDR3 protein: CSASRETDEQYF
V gene: TRBV6-2/TRBV6-3; CDR3 length: 16; clone size: many; D gene: TRBD2; J gene: TRBJ2-2; CDR3 DNA: TGTGCCAGCAGTACCATAGCGGGCCCGAACACCGGGGAGCTGTTTTTT; CDR3 protein: CASSTIAGPNTGELFF
V gene: TRBV20-1; CDR3 length: 15; clone size: -; D gene: -; J gene: TRBJ2-1; CDR3 DNA: TGCAGTGCTAGAGACGCTAGCTCTCCGGACGCTGAGCAGTTCTTC; CDR3 protein: CSARDASSPDAEQFF
V gene: TRBV5-1; CDR3 length: 15; clone size: many; D gene: -; J gene: TRBJ2-2; CDR3 DNA: TGCGCCAGCAGCTTGAGTTCCCAGGGCCCCGGGGAGCTGTTTTTT; CDR3 protein: CASSLSSQGPGELFF
V gene: TRBV6-2/TRBV6-3; CDR3 length: 15; clone size: many; D gene: TRBD2; J gene: TRBJ2-1; CDR3 DNA: TGTGCCAGCAGTCCGACTAGCGGAACAGACAATGAGCAGTTCTTC; CDR3 protein: CASSPTSGTDNEQFF
V gene: TRBV12-3/TRBV12-4; CDR3 length: 15; clone size: few; D gene: -; J gene: TRBJ1-1; CDR3 DNA: TGTGCCAGCAGTTTAGCGGACAGATGGGACACTGAAGCTTTCTTT; CDR3 protein: CASSLADRWDTEAFF
V gene: TRBV6-1; CDR3 length: 14; clone size: -; D gene: -; J gene: TRBJ1-5; CDR3 DNA: TGTGCCAGCAGGTCAGGACAAGGGTCGGGGCCCCAGCATTTT; CDR3 protein: CASRSGQGSGPQHF
V gene: TRBV20-1; CDR3 length: 14; clone size: few; D gene: -; J gene: TRBJ2-1; CDR3 DNA: TGCAGTGCTAGACCCCTCCTAGGGTACAATGAGCAGTTCTTC; CDR3 protein: CSARPLLGYNEQFF
V gene: TRBV5-1; CDR3 length: 14; clone size: -; D gene: TRBD2; J gene: TRBJ2-5; CDR3 DNA: TGCGCCAGCAATTCGGGAGGGCCCCAAGAGACCCAGTACTTC; CDR3 protein: CASNSGGPQETQYF
V gene: TRBV29-1; CDR3 length: 13; clone size: -; D gene: TRBD2; J gene: TRBJ2-5; CDR3 DNA: TGCAGCGTTCGGTCCGGGGAGGGAGAGACCCAGTACTTT; CDR3 protein: CSVRSGEGETQYF
V gene: TRBV20-1; CDR3 length: 17; clone size: many; D gene: TRBD2; J gene: TRBJ2-6; CDR3 DNA: TGCAGTGCCCCACCCCTTGCGGGAGGTGCTGGGGCCAACGTCCTGACTTTC; CDR3 protein: CSAPPLAGGAGANVLTF
V gene: TRBV5-6; CDR3 length: 17; clone size: -; D gene: -; J gene: TRBJ2-4; CDR3 DNA: TGTGCCAGCAGCTCCGGGCAGTATGGGCTCGCGAAAAACATTCAGTACTTC; CDR3 protein: CASSSGQYGLAKNIQYF
V gene: TRBV6-5; CDR3 length: 12; clone size: -; D gene: -; J gene: TRBJ1-4; CDR3 DNA: TGTGCCAGCGGGCTCATAGGTGAAAAACTGTTTTTT; CDR3 protein: CASGLIGEKLFF
V gene: TRBV9; CDR3 length: 14; clone size: many; D gene: -; J gene: TRBJ2-1; CDR3 DNA: TGTGCCAGCAGCGTAGAGCCGGCTTACAATGAGCAGTTCTTC; CDR3 protein: CASSVEPAYNEQFF
V gene: TRBV2; CDR3 length: 19; clone size: few; D gene: TRBD1; J gene: TRBJ2-1; CDR3 DNA: TGTGCCAGCAGGACCGGACAGGGGGGCTCCTCGGGCTCCTACAATGAGCAGTTCTTC; CDR3 protein: CASRTGQGGSSGSYNEQFF